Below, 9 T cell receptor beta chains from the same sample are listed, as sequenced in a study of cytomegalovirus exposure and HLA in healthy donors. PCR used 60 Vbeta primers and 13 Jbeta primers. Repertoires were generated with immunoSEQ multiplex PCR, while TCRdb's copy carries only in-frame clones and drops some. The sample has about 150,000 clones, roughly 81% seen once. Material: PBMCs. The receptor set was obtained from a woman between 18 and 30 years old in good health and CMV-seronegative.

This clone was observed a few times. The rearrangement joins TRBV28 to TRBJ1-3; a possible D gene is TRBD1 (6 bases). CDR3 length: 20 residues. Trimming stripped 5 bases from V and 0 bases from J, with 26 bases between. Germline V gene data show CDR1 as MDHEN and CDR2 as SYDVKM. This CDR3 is CASSRKPKHGTTSSGNTIYF. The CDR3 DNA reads TGTGCCAGCAGTCGAAAACCCAAACATGGGACAACGAGCTCTGGAAACACCATATATTTT.

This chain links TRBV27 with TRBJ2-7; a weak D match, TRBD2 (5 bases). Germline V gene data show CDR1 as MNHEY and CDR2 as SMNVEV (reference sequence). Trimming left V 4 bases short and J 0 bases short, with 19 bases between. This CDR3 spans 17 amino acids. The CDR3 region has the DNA TGTGCCAGCAGTTATACTCCGCCGGGGTCGAGCTCCTACGAGCAGTACTTC. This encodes CASSYTPPGSSSYEQYF.

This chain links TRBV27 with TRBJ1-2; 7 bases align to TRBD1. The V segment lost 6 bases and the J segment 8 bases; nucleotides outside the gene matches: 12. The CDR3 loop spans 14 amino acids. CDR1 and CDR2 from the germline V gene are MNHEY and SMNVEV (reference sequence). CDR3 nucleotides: TGTGCCAGCAGGGGGGACAGATTAGTAGGGGGCTACACCTTC. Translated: CASRGDRLVGGYTF.

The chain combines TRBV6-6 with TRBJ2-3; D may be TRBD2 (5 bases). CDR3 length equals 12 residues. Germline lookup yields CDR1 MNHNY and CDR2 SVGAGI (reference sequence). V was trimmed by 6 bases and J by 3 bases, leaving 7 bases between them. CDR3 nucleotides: TGTGCCAGCAGGGAGGAAACAGATACGCAGTATTTT. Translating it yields CASREETDTQYF.

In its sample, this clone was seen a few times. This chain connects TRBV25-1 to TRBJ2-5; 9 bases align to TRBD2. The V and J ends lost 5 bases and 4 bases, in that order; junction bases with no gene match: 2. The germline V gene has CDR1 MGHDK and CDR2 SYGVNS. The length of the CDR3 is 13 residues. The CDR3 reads CASSSTSGETQYF. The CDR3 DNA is TGTGCCAGCAGTTCGACTAGCGGAGAGACCCAGTACTTC. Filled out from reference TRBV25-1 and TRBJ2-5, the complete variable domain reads EADIYQTPRYLVIGTGKKITLECSQTMGHDKMYWYQQDPGMELHLIHYSYGVNSTEKGDLSSESTVSRIRTEHFPLTLESARPSHTSQYLCASSSTSGETQYFGPGTRLLVL.

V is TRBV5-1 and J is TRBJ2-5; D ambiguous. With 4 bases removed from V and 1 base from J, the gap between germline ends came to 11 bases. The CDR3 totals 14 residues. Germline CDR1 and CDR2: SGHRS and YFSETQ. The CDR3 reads CASSRDGGQETQYF. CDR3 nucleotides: TGCGCCAGCAGCCGTGACGGCGGCCAAGAGACCCAGTACTTC.

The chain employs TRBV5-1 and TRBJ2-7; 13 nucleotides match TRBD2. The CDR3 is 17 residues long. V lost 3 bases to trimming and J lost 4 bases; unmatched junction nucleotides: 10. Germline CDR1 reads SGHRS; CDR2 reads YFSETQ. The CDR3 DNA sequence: TGCGCCAGCAGCTCGAGGCCTACTAGCGGGAGGGAGTACGAGCAGTACTTC. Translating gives CASSSRPTSGREYEQYF.

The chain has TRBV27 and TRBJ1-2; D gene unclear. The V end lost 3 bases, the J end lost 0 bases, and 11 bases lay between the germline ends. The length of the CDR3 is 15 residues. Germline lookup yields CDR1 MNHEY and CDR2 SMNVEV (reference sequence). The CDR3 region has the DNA TGTGCCAGCAGTTTGGCGGGTCGGACTAACTATGGCTACACCTTC. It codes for CASSLAGRTNYGYTF.

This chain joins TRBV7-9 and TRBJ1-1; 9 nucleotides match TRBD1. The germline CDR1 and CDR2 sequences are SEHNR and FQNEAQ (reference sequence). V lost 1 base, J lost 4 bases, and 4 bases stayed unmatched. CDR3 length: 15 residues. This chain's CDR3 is CASSLGDRGVTEAFF. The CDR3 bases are TGTGCCAGCAGCTTAGGTGACAGGGGGGTCACTGAAGCTTTCTTT.